Listed here are 21 T cell receptor beta chains from one sample, sequenced in a study of CD8 T cells in Susac syndrome. Random hexamers were used to reverse transcribe 0.5 to 1 ug of RNA. TCRdb redid the calling of the immunoSEQ multiplex PCR reads with MiXCR, one entry per CDR3 protein. This sample has roughly 70,000 distinct CDR3 sequences, with around 96% found just once. The sample consisted of CD4+ T cells from PBMCs. Every receptor here comes from a human donor with multiple sclerosis.

The chain uses TRBV14 and TRBJ2-7; 9 nucleotides align to TRBD1. This CDR3 spans 15 amino acids. Per germline, CDR1 SGHDN and CDR2 FVKESK. Trimming removed 6 bases from V and 3 bases from J; junction bases left unmatched: 9. The CDR3 here is CASSPGRDRDYEQYF. CDR3 DNA sequence: TGTGCCAGCAGTCCCGGCCGGGACAGGGACTACGAGCAGTACTTC.

This chain uses TRBV20-1 with TRBJ1-5; 8 nucleotides agree with TRBD1. Losses at the gene ends were 3 bases for V and 9 bases for J; bases not matched to a gene: 10. CDR1 DFQATT and CDR2 SNEGSKA come from the germline V gene (reference sequence). CDR3 length: 14 residues. Here the CDR3 reads CSARDNRGERPQHF. In DNA form, the CDR3 reads TGCAGTGCTAGGGATAACAGGGGGGAGAGGCCCCAGCATTTT.

This clonotype was observed once. The V call is TRBV5-4, the J call TRBJ2-5; D is ambiguous. The germline V and J ends were trimmed by 0 bases and 5 bases, with 8 bases remaining between them. From germline, CDR1 is SGHNT and CDR2 YYREEE (reference sequence). The CDR3 length is 13 residues. CDR3 nucleotides: TGTGCCAGCAGCTTGGCCCCCCCGGAGACCCAGTACTTC. Its protein is CASSLAPPETQYF.

This chain uses TRBV7-9 with TRBJ1-1, with 12 bases fitting TRBD1. V gave up 5 bases and J gave up 4 bases; unmatched junction bases: 14. The CDR3 is 18 residues long. Germline V gene data show CDR1 as SEHNR and CDR2 as FQNEAQ (reference sequence). CDR3 loop: CASSRRTGTGGVGTEAFF. The CDR3 bases are TGTGCCAGCAGCCGACGTACCGGGACAGGGGGCGTTGGCACTGAAGCTTTCTTT.

V gene TRBV2 combines with J gene TRBJ2-3, with D possibly TRBD2 on 5 matching bases. The CDR3 totals 14 residues. Germline values: CDR1 SNHLY, CDR2 FYNNEI. The germline V and J ends were trimmed by 6 bases and 4 bases, with 14 bases remaining between them. The CDR3 region is CASRSRGGSDTQYF. CDR3 nucleotide sequence: TGTGCCAGCAGGAGTAGAGGCGGGTCAGATACGCAGTATTTT.

J is TRBJ1-1 and V is TRBV25-1; tentative D call: TRBD1 (5 bases). The CDR3 length is 13 residues. The germline gives CDR1 MGHDK, CDR2 SYGVNS. Trimming took off 6 bases at V and 0 bases at J, with 8 bases between the two ends. The DNA for the CDR3 is TGTGCCAGCAGGGGGGGTATGAACACTGAAGCTTTCTTT. Its protein product is CASRGGMNTEAFF.

This clonotype was observed a handful of times. The genes are TRBV5-1 and TRBJ2-3, with no clear D. Per germline, CDR1 SGHRS and CDR2 YFSETQ. The CDR3 consists of 16 residues. V lost 4 bases to trimming and J lost 0 bases, with 15 bases between them. CDR3: CASSPSVGLSTDTQYF. CDR3 DNA sequence: TGCGCCAGCAGCCCATCGGTGGGGTTAAGCACAGATACGCAGTATTTT.

This sequence joins TRBV5-1 and TRBJ1-5; D is ambiguous. V lost 5 bases and J lost 2, with 8 bases in between. CDR1 and CDR2 (germline): SGHRS, YFSETQ. The CDR3 is 13 amino acids. The CDR3 DNA is TGCGCCAGCAGGAGGGATCGCAATCAGCCCCAGCATTTT. Translation gives CASRRDRNQPQHF.

The CDR3 DNA reads TGTGCCAGCAGCTTACTGGCCGCGGGGGGAGGCACAGATACGCAGTATTTT. Its translation: CASSLLAAGGGTDTQYF. This rearrangement joins TRBV7-9 to TRBJ2-3; TRBD2 aligns across 8 bases. Losses at the gene ends were 2 bases for V and 1 base for J; bases not matched to a gene: 8. The CDR3 contains 17 residues. Germline loops: CDR1 SEHNR, CDR2 FQNEAQ (reference sequence).

The V gene is TRBV6-1, the J gene TRBJ2-7; no definite D call. V was pared by 4 bases and J by 0 bases, with 13 bases between. The germline CDR1 and CDR2 sequences are MNHNS and SASEGT. CDR3 size: 15 residues. CDR3 DNA: TGTGCCAGCAGTGCTGGGATTACACTCTCCTACGAGCAGTACTTC. The encoded protein is CASSAGITLSYEQYF.

This chain links TRBV9 with TRBJ1-6; D is possibly TRBD1 (6 bases). Trimming shortened V by 0 bases and J by 10 bases, and 11 bases separated the two germline ends. Germline CDR1 reads SGDLS; CDR2 reads YYNGEE. The CDR3 runs 14 residues. CDR3 sequence reads: CASSVEGGRSPLHF. DNA of the CDR3: TGTGCCAGCAGCGTAGAGGGGGGCAGGTCACCCCTCCACTTT.

The chain uses TRBV5-1 and TRBJ1-1; tentative D call: TRBD1 (6 bases). The germline V gene has CDR1 SGHRS and CDR2 YFSETQ. This CDR3 region has 14 residues. V was trimmed by 0 bases and J by 4 bases, leaving 10 bases between them. The CDR3 nucleotides read TGCGCCAGCAGCTTGGTGGGCAGGGGCACTGAAGCTTTCTTT. Amino acid sequence: CASSLVGRGTEAFF.

This chain uses TRBV29-1 with TRBJ2-3; 7 nucleotides line up with TRBD2. Germline V CDR1 and CDR2: SQVTM, ANQGSEA. The length of the CDR3 is 13 residues. V trimming: 4 bases; J trimming: 6 bases; junction bases outside the gene matches: 7. CDR3: CSVALGGGDTQYF. The CDR3 nucleotides are TGCAGCGTTGCCCTTGGCGGGGGTGATACGCAGTATTTT.

The chain couples TRBV6-5 to TRBJ1-1, with D perhaps TRBD1 (6 bases). The CDR3 runs 14 residues. Germline assignment: CDR1 MNHEY and CDR2 SVGAGI. With 0 bases removed from V and 12 bases from J, the gap between germline ends came to 17 bases. CDR3 DNA: TGTGCCAGCAGTTACTCGTCGAACAGGGAGGCATCTTTCTTT. It specifies CASSYSSNREASFF.

V gene TRBV30 combines with J gene TRBJ1-1; D is possibly TRBD1 (5 bases). This CDR3 region has 14 residues. CDR1 GTSNPN and CDR2 SVGIG come from the germline V gene (reference sequence). V was pared by 4 bases and J by 3 bases, with 15 bases between. The CDR3 sequence is CAWTQGLRDTEAFF. CDR3 nucleotides: TGTGCCTGGACCCAGGGTCTTCGGGACACTGAAGCTTTCTTT.

The chain combines TRBV4-2 with TRBJ1-2, with D maybe TRBD1 (6 bases). Trimming shortened V by 0 bases and J by 4 bases, and 9 bases separated the two germline ends. Germline CDR1 reads LGHNA; CDR2 reads YNFKEQ. CDR3 length: 14 amino acids. The CDR3 protein is CASSQDKDSYGYTF. The CDR3 nucleotides are TGTGCCAGCAGCCAAGATAAGGACAGCTATGGCTACACCTTC.

V is TRBV9 and J is TRBJ2-3; 7 nucleotides line up with TRBD2. The CDR3 is 14 residues long. The germline V gene has CDR1 SGDLS and CDR2 YYNGEE. After removal of 4 bases from V and 5 bases from J, the junction contained 7 bases not matched to a gene. CDR3 region: CASSKPGLLDTQYF. CDR3 DNA sequence: TGTGCCAGCAGCAAACCGGGACTATTAGATACGCAGTATTTT.

Here the CDR3 reads CASKPSDLGTVSNIQYF. The CDR3 DNA follows: TGTGCCAGCAAACCGTCGGACCTCGGGACAGTCTCGAACATTCAGTACTTC. The chain links TRBV6-2 or TRBV6-3 to TRBJ2-4, with 7 bases aligning to TRBD1. The CDR3 runs 17 residues. Germline V gives CDR1 MNHEY, CDR2 SVGEGT. V dropped 7 bases and J dropped 7; count of bases not matched to a gene: 19.

The chain is built from TRBV5-1 and TRBJ2-7; 11 bases map to TRBD1. The J segment lost 7 bases and the V segment lost 4 bases, leaving 13 bases of the junction unmatched. The CDR3 is 16 amino acids. CDR1 is SGHRS, CDR2 YFSETQ, per germline. The CDR3 sequence is CASSPTPGTGGEEQYF. Here the CDR3 DNA reads TGCGCCAGCAGCCCGACACCCGGGACAGGGGGGGAAGAGCAGTACTTC.

This chain connects TRBV28 to TRBJ2-1, with D perhaps assigned TRBD1 or TRBD2 (6 bases each). V gave up 8 bases and J gave up 9 bases, with 20 bases separating them. The V gene's germline CDR1 is MDHEN and CDR2 SYDVKM. The CDR3 has 14 residues. The CDR3 protein is CASSRGALRGEQFF. The CDR3 DNA reads as TGTGCCAGCTCTAGGGGGGCACTCAGAGGTGAGCAGTTCTTC.

V gene TRBV30 combines with J gene TRBJ2-1; D is possibly TRBD1 or TRBD2 (5 bases each). This CDR3 spans 12 amino acids. Germline CDR1 is GTSNPN and CDR2 is SVGIG (reference sequence). Trimming cost V 5 bases and J 12 bases, with 17 bases left between them. The CDR3 DNA reads as TGTGCCTGGTCCCCAGGGATCCGGGGGCAGTTCTTC. It codes for CAWSPGIRGQFF.